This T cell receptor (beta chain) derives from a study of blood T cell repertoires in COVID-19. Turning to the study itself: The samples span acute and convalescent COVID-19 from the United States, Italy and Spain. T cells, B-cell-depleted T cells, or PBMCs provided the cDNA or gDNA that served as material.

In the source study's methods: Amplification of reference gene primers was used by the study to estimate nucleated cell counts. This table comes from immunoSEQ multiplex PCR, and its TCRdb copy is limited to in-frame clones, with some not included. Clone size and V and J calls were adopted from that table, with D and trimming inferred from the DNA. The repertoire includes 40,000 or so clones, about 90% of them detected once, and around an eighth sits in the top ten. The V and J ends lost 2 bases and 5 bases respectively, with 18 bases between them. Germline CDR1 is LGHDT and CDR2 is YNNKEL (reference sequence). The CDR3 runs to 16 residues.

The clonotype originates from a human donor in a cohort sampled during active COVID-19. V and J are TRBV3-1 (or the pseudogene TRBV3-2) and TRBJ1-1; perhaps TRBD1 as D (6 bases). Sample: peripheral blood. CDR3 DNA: TGTGCCAGCAGCCAAATCTGGGGGCGAAGTAATACTGAAGCTTTCTTT. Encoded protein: CASSQIWGRSNTEAFF.